This TCR beta chain was obtained from a study of cytomegalovirus exposure and HLA in healthy donors. Across the study: The 120 validation repertoires matched the 500 to 750 first-cohort repertoires in platform, a later analysis reported. General study findings and limits: Researchers catalogued approximately 170 TCR beta chains as cytomegalovirus-associated. Most sequenced TCRs were rare (though some public TCRs occurred in many donors).

The J segment lost 1 base and the V segment lost 4 bases, leaving 4 bases of the junction unmatched. The CDR3 sequence is 15 residues long. Germline values: CDR1 SGHKS, CDR2 YYEKEE (reference sequence). For this clone: What it binds is unknown.

The assay was immunoSEQ multiplex PCR, and TCRdb's table has in-frame clones only and misses some. The sample lists approximately 53,000 clones; about 90% were seen once. The clonotype was recovered from a man aged 18 to 29 in good health and CMV-seronegative. The chain joins TRBV5-5 to TRBJ2-5; 10 bases match TRBD2. The source material was PBMCs. This CDR3 is CASSPRLAGQETQYF. In nucleotides, the CDR3 is TGTGCCAGCAGCCCTCGACTAGCGGGCCAAGAGACCCAGTACTTC.